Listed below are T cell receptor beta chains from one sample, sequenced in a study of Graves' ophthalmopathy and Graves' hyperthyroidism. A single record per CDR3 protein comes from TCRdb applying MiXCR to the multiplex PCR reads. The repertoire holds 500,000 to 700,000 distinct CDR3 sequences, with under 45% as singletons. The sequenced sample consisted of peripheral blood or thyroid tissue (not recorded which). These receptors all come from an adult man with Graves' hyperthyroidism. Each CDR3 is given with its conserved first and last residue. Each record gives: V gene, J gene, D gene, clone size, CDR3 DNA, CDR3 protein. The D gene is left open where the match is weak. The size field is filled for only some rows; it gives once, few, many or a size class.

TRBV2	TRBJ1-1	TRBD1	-	TGTGCCAGCAGGGACAGGGGAGCTTTCTTT	CASRDRGAFF
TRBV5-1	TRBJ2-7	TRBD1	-	TGCGCCAGCAGCCCGCTCCGGGACAGGGTTCATGAGCAGTACTTC	CASSPLRDRVHEQYF
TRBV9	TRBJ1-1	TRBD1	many	TGTGCCAGCAGCGAACCAGGGGGGATGAACACTGAAGCTTTCTTT	CASSEPGGMNTEAFF
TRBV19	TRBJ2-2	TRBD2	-	TGTGCCAGCAGAAGCGGGGGAGGGGTCAACACCAGGGAGCTGTTTTTT	CASRSGGGVNTRELFF
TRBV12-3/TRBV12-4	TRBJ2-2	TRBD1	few	TGTGCCAGCAGTCCACGACAGGGGAGCACCGGGGAGCTGTTTTTT	CASSPRQGSTGELFF
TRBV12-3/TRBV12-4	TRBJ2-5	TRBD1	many	TGTGCCAGCAGACGCGACAGGGCAATCGAGACCCAGTACTTC	CASRRDRAIETQYF
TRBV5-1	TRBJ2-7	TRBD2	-	TGTGCCAGCAGCTTCGGGGCTAGCGGGCCCGAGCAGTACTTC	CASSFGASGPEQYF
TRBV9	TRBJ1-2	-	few	TGTGCCAGCAGCTCGGGGGGGGGGGCAGTAAATGGCTACACCTTC	CASSSGGGAVNGYTF
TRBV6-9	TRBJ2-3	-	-	TGTGCCAGCAGTGAAGCGACAGCCACAGATACGCAGTATTTT	CASSEATATDTQYF
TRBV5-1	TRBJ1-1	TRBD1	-	TGTGCCAGCAGCTACTCAGGGGGCGGGAACACTGAAGCTTTCTTT	CASSYSGGGNTEAFF
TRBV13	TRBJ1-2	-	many	TGTGCCAGCAGCTTAAGATCTGGCGGCCCCTATGGCTACACCTTC	CASSLRSGGPYGYTF
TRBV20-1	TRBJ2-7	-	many	TGCAGTGCTAGCCTAAGAGGCTACGAGCAGTACTTC	CSASLRGYEQYF
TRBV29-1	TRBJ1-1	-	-	TGCAGCCGATCGACCTCAACTGAAGCTTTCTTT	CSRSTSTEAFF
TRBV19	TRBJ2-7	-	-	TGTGCCAGTAGTATTGGGGACAACTACGAGCAGTACTTC	CASSIGDNYEQYF
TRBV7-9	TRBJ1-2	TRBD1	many	TGTGCCAGCAGCTTAGGGACAGGAACTAACTATGGCTACACCTTC	CASSLGTGTNYGYTF
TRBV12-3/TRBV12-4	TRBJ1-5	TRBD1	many	TGTGCCAGCAGTGCAACAGGGGTTCAGCAGCCCCAGCATTTT	CASSATGVQQPQHF